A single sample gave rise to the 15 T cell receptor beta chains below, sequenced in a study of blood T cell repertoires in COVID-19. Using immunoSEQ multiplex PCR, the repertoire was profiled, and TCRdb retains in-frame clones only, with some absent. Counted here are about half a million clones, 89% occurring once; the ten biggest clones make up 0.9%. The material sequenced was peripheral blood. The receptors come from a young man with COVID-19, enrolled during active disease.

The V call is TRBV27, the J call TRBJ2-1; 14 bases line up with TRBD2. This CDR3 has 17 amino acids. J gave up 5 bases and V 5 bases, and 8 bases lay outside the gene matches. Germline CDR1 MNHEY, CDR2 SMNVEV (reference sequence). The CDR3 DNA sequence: TGTGCCAGCAGTCGAAGACTAGCGGGAGGGCCACACAATGAGCAGTTCTTC. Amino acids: CASSRRLAGGPHNEQFF.

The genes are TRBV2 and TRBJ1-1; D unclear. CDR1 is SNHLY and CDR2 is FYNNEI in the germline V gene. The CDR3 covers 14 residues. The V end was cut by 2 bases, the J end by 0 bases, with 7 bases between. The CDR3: CASSETALNTEAFF. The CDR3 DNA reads TGTGCCAGCAGTGAAACAGCATTGAACACTGAAGCTTTCTTT.

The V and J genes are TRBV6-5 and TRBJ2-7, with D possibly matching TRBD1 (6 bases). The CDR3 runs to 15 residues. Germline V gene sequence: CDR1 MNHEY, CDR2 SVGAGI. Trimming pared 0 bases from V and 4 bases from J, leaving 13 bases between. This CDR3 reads CASSYSFRGRYEQYF. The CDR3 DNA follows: TGTGCCAGCAGTTACTCGTTCAGGGGAAGATACGAGCAGTACTTC.

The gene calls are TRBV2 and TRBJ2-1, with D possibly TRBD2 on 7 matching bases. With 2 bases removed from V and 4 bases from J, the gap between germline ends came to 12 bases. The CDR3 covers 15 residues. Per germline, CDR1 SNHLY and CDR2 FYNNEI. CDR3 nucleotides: TGTGCCAGCAGTGAATCGGGGGGCGCTTACAATGAGCAGTTCTTC. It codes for CASSESGGAYNEQFF. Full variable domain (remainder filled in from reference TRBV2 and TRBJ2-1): EPEVTQTPSHQVTQMGQEVILRCVPISNHLYFYWYRQILGQKVEFLVSFYNNEISEKSEIFDDQFSVERPDGSNFTLKIRSTKLEDSAMYFCASSESGGAYNEQFFGPGTRLTVL.

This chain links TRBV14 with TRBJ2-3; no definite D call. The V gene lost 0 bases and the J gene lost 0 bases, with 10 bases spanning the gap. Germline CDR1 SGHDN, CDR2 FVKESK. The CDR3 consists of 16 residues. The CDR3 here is CASSQERQRSTDTQYF. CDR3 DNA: TGTGCCAGCAGCCAAGAGCGGCAGAGAAGCACAGATACGCAGTATTTT.

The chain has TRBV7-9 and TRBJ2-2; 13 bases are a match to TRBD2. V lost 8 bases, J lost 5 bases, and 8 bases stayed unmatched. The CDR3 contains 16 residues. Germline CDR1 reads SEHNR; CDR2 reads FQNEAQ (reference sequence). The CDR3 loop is CASLLAGGPRTGELFF. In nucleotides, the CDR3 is TGTGCCAGCCTACTAGCGGGGGGGCCCCGGACCGGGGAGCTGTTTTTT.

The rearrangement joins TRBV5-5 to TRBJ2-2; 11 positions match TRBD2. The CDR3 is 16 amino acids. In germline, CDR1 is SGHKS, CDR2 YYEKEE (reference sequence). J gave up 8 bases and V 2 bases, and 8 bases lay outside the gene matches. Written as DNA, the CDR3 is TGTGCCAGCAGCTTTACTAGCGGGGGACCGACAGGGGAGCTGTTTTTT. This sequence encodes CASSFTSGGPTGELFF.

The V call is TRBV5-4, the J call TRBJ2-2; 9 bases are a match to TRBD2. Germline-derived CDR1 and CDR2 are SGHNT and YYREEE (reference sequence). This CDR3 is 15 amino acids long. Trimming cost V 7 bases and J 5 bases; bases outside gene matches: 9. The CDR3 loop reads CASGISGSVTGELFF. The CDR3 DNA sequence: TGTGCCAGCGGAATTAGCGGGAGCGTGACCGGGGAGCTGTTTTTT.

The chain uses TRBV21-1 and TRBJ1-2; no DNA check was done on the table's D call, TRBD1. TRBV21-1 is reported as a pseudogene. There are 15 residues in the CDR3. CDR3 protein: CASSKSRGQFYGYTF. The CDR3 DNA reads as TGTGCCAGCAGCAAATCCAGGGGGCAGTTCTATGGCTACACCTTC.

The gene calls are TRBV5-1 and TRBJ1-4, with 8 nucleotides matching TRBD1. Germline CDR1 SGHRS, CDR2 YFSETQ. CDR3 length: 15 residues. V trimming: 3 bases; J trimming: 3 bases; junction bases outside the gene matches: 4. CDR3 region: CASSSRGPPNEKLFF. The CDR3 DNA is TGCGCCAGCAGCTCCAGGGGGCCCCCTAATGAAAAACTGTTTTTT.

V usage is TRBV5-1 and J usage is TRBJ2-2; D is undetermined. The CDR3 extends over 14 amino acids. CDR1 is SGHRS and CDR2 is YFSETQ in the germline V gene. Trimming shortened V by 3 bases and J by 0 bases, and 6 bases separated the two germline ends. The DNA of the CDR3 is TGCGCCAGCAGCTCCCCCGCGAACACCGGGGAGCTGTTTTTT. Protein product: CASSSPANTGELFF.

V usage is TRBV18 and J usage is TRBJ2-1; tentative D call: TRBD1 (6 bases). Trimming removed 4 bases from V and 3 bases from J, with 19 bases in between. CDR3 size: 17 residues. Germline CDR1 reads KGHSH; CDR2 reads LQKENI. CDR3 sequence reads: CASSRSPRGTNYNEQFF. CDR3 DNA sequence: TGTGCCAGCTCACGATCCCCCAGGGGCACCAACTACAATGAGCAGTTCTTC.

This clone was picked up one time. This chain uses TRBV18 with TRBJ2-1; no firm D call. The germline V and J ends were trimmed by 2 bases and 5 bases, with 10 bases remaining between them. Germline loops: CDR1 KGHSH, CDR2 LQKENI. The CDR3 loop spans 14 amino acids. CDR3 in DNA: TGTGCCAGCTCACCAAACTCGGGTGACAATGAGCAGTTCTTC. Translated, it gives CASSPNSGDNEQFF.

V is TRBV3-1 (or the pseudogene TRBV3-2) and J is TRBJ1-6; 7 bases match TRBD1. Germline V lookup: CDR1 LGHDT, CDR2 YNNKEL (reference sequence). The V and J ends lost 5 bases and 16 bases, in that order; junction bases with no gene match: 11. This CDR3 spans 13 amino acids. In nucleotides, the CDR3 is TGTGCCAGCAGCGGAAGACAGGGCCCTCGGCTCCACTTT. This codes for CASSGRQGPRLHF.

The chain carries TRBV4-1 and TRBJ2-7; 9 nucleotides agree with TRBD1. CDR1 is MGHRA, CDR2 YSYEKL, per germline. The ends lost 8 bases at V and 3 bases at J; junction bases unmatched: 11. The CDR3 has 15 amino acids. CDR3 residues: CASGYVGTGNYEQYF. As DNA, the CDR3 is TGCGCCAGCGGGTATGTGGGGACAGGGAACTACGAGCAGTACTTC.